The sequence of this T cell receptor (beta chain) was determined in a study of CD8+CD57+ T cells in acquired aplastic anemia. As for the study in general: Healthy donor CD4+ cell samples had a mean of about 11 million reads. General study results and limits: Statistical testing detected no significant gap in CD8+ Simpson's diversity between patients and controls.

On this clonotype itself: Its antigen is undetermined.

Germline V lookup: CDR1 SGHTA, CDR2 FQGNSA. The CDR3 sequence is 15 residues long. V shed 10 bases, J shed 9 bases, and the junction held 17 bases outside the gene matches. The TCR beta profiling, which covered VDJ combination and CDR3 sequence, was carried out using genomic DNA as the template. TCRdb processed the reads anew with MiXCR; each CDR3 protein has one entry. This table holds about 180,000 distinct CDR3 sequences, around 45% found once. Sequenced sample: sorted CD4+, CD8+, or CD8+CD57+ T cells (not recorded which) from PBMCs. This sequence was found in a human donor in good health. The chain employs TRBV7-2 and TRBJ2-2, with 7 nucleotides matching TRBD2. The CDR3 is CATARRERTKRELFF. The CDR3 DNA follows: TGTGCCACCGCCCGGCGGGAGCGAACCAAACGGGAGCTGTTTTTT.